This T cell receptor beta chain was sequenced during a study of CD8+ T cells in alopecia areata. Whole-study results and caveats: Scalp samples also yield sequences from resident alphabeta T cells of normal skin. Across lesional scalp, and particularly alopecia totalis/universalis, clonality surpassed that of normal scalp. Relative to mice, TCR sharing across patients was less clear, a difference possibly HLA-related.

A few counts support this clone. The target antigen is unknown. Reverse transcription of extracted RNA yielded cDNA, which provided the sequencing template. Method: immunoSEQ multiplex PCR; TCRdb's copy keeps in-frame clones and lacks some. The repertoire holds 100,000 to 130,000 clones, with roughly 60% as singletons. Starting from PBMCs, sorting isolated CD4+ and CD8+ T cells. Germline V CDR1 and CDR2: SEHNR, FQNEAQ (reference sequence). CDR3 length: 15 amino acids. The germline V and J ends were trimmed by 7 bases and 5 bases, with 20 bases remaining between them. This receptor was obtained from a human donor in good health. Specimen: CD8+ T cells sorted from blood. V usage is TRBV7-9 and J usage is TRBJ2-5; D is tentatively TRBD1 or TRBD2 (6 bases each). The CDR3 loop reads CASTLRRGEKETQYF. CDR3 sequence (DNA): TGTGCCAGCACCCTTCGGAGGGGGGAGAAGGAGACCCAGTACTTC.